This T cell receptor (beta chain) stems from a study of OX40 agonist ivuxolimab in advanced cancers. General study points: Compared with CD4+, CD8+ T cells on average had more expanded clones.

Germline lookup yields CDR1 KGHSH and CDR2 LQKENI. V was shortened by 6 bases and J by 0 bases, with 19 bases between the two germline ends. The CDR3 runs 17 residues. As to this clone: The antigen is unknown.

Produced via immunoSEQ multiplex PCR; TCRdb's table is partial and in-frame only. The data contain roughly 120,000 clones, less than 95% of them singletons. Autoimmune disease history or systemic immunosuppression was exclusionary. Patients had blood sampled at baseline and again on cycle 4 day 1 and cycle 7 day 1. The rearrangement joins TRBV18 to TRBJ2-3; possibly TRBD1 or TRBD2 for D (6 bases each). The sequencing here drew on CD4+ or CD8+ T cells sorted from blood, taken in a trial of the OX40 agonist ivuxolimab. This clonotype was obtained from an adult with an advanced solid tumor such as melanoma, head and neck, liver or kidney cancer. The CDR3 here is CASSPVAGTSSTDTQYF. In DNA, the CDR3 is TGTGCCAGCTCCCCCGTCGCGGGGACATCCAGCACAGATACGCAGTATTTT. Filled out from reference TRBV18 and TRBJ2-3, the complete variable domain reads NAGVMQNPRHLVRRRGQEARLRCSPMKGHSHVYWYRQLPEEGLKFMVYLQKENIIDESGMPKERFSAEFPKEGPSILRIQQVVRGDSAAYFCASSPVAGTSSTDTQYFGPGTRLTVL.